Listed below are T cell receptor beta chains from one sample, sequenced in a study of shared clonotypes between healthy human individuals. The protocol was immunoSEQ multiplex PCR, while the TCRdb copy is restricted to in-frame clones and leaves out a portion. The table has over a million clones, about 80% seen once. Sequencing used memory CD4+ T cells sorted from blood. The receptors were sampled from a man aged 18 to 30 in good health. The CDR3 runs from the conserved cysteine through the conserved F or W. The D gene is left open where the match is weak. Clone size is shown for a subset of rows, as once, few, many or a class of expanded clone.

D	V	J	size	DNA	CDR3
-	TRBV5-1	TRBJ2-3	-	TGCGCCAGCAATCAAGGGGTAGGGGGAGGCGCAGATACGCAGTATTTT	CASNQGVGGGADTQYF
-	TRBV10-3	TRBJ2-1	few	TGTGCCATCAGCGAAGGGGGAAATGAGCAGTTCTTC	CAISEGGNEQFF
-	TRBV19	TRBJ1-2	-	TGTGCCAGTAGTATAGTAGGGACTAACTATGGCTACACCTTC	CASSIVGTNYGYTF
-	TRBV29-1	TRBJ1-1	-	TGCAGCGCCGGGGACATATCGATGGTAGGAACTGAAGCTTTCTTT	CSAGDISMVGTEAFF
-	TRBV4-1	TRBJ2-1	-	TGCGCCAGCAGCCAGCAGACCAATGAGCAGTTCTTC	CASSQQTNEQFF
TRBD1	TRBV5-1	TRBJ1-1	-	TGCGCCAGCAGCAGAAGGACAGGGAGAAACACTGAAGCTTTCTTT	CASSRRTGRNTEAFF
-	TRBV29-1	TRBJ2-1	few	TGCAGCGTGAAAAGCACAGGGAATGAGCAGTTCTTC	CSVKSTGNEQFF
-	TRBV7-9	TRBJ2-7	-	TGTGCCAGCAGCTTAGGGCAGGGAAAAACCTACGAGCAGTACTTC	CASSLGQGKTYEQYF
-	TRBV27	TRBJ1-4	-	TGTGCCAGCAGTCCCGACGGAAGGTCTGAAAAACTGTTTTTT	CASSPDGRSEKLFF
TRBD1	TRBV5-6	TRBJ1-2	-	TGTGCCAGCAGCTTGGGACAGGGGAGGGAACAGAGGTATGGCTACACCTTC	CASSLGQGREQRYGYTF
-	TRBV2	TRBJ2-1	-	TGTGCCAGCAGTGTAGATGCCTACAATGAGCAGTTCTTC	CASSVDAYNEQFF
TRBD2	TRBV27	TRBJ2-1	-	TGTGCCAGCCTCTCCCGGGGCGGGGGGGCCGATGAGCAGTTCTTC	CASLSRGGGADEQFF
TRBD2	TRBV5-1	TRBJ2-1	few	TGCGCCAGCAGCCGCGGGAGCGTTGGGAATGAGCAGTTCTTC	CASSRGSVGNEQFF
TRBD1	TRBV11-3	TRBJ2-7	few	TGTGCCAGCAGCTTAGAACCCTCAGGACAGGGTGGCGAGCAGTACTTC	CASSLEPSGQGGEQYF
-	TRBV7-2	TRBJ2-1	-	TGTGCCAGCAGCTTAGCGCTTCGGGGGAGCTCCTACAATGAGCAGTTCTTC	CASSLALRGSSYNEQFF
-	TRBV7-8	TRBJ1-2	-	TGTGCCAGCAGCTTAGTAACAACTAACTATGGCTACACCTTC	CASSLVTTNYGYTF
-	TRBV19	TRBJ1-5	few	TGTGCCAGCGATCTCGGGGGCAATCAGCCCCAGCATTTT	CASDLGGNQPQHF
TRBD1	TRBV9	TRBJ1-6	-	TGTGCCAGCAGCGGACAGGGGACCTATAATTCACCCCTCCACTTT	CASSGQGTYNSPLHF
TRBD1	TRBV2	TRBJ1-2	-	TGTGCCAGCAGTTACACAGGGGATAGCTATGGCTACACCTTC	CASSYTGDSYGYTF
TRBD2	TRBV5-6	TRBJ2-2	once	TGTGCCAGCAGCCCGACTAGCGGACACACCGGGGAGCTGTTTTTT	CASSPTSGHTGELFF
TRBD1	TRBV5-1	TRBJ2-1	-	TGCGCCAGCAGCACGGACAGGGCCTACAATGAGCAGTTCTTC	CASSTDRAYNEQFF
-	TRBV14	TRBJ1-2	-	TGTGCCAGCAGCCAAGCGCGGCACTATGGCTACACCTTC	CASSQARHYGYTF
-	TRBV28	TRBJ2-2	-	TGTGCCAGCAGTCCCTTCTGGGGGAACACCGGGGAGCTGTTTTTT	CASSPFWGNTGELFF
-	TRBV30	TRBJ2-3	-	TGTGCCTGGAGTTTGAACGCAGATACGCAGTATTTT	CAWSLNADTQYF
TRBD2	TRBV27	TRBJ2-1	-	TGTGCCAGCAGTTTAAAGCGGGGGGGCCTCAATGAGCAGTTCTTC	CASSLKRGGLNEQFF
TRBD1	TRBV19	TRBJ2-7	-	TGTGCCAGTAGTACCAGTAGGACAGGGGCCTACGAGCAGTACTTC	CASSTSRTGAYEQYF
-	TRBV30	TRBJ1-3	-	TGTGCCTGGAGTATCGGGGCGTGGGACACCATATATTTT	CAWSIGAWDTIYF
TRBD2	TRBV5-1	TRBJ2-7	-	TGCGCCAGCAGTTCGGGACTAGCGGGAGACTACGAGCAGTACTTC	CASSSGLAGDYEQYF
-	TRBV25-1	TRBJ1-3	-	TGTGCCAGCAGCGATCACGGGGCAGGGGGAAACACCATATATTTT	CASSDHGAGGNTIYF
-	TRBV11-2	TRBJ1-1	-	TGTGCCAGCAGCTTAGACGGCCCCAACACTGAAGCTTTCTTT	CASSLDGPNTEAFF
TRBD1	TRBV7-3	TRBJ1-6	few	TGTGCCAGCAGGCTACAGGGGAATTCACCCCTCCACTTT	CASRLQGNSPLHF
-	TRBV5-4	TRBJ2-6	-	TGTGCCAGCAGCTTGGATATATCTGGGGCCAACGTCCTGACTTTC	CASSLDISGANVLTF
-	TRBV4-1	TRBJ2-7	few	TGCGCCAGCAGCCAAGCTCTTCAGAGAGAGCAGTACTTC	CASSQALQREQYF
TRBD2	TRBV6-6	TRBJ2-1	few	TGTGCCAGCATCGGCCGGACTAGCGCCTACAATGAGCAGTTCTTC	CASIGRTSAYNEQFF
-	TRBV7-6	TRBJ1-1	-	TGTGCCAGCAGCCTACAGGTTGAAGCTTTCTTT	CASSLQVEAFF
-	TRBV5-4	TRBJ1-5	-	TGTGCCAGCAGCTTGGGGGGGTTCAATCAGCCCCAGCATTTT	CASSLGGFNQPQHF
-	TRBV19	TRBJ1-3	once	TGTGCCAGTAGTATAGACGCGGGAGGTTCTGGAAACACCATATATTTT	CASSIDAGGSGNTIYF
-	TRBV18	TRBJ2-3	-	TGTGCCAGCTCACCAAGGGGGGGCACAGATACGCAGTATTTT	CASSPRGGTDTQYF
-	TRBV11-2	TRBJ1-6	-	TGTGCCAGCAGCTTACCTCGGGGGGCCTTGGAGAATTCACCCCTCCACTTT	CASSLPRGALENSPLHF
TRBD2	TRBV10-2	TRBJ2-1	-	TGCGCCAGCAGGGGGACTAGCGGGTCCAATGAGCAGTTCTTC	CASRGTSGSNEQFF
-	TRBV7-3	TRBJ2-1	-	TGTGCCAGCAGCTTAAGCCAGGGTGCCTACAATGAGCAGTTCTTC	CASSLSQGAYNEQFF
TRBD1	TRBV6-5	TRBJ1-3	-	TGTGCCAGCAGTCGCCGGACAGGGTTAAACACCATATATTTT	CASSRRTGLNTIYF
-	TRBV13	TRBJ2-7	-	TGTGCCAGCAGCTTAAGGGGGAGTAGGTACGAGCAGTACTTC	CASSLRGSRYEQYF
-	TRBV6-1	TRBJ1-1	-	TGTGCCAGCAAAATACAGTTGAACACTGAAGCTTTCTTT	CASKIQLNTEAFF
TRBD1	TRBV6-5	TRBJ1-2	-	TGTGCCAGCAGTTACGCTACATCCGGGACAGGGGACGGCTACACCTTC	CASSYATSGTGDGYTF